This T cell receptor (beta chain) is drawn from a study of blood T cell repertoires in COVID-19. In the study overall: From the United States, Italy and Spain came samples of acute and convalescent COVID-19. T cells, B-cell-depleted T cells, or PBMCs provided the cDNA or gDNA that served as material.

In the original processing: Reference gene primer amplification yielded estimated nucleated cell counts. Libraries were prepared by immunoSEQ multiplex PCR; TCRdb keeps only in-frame clonotypes and omits some of them. V, J and clone size were drawn from that table, and D and trimming were deduced from the DNA. Of approximately 200,000 clones in the sample, 75% to 90% are singletons; the top ten hold about 5%. Per germline, CDR1 SGHNT and CDR2 YYREEE (reference sequence). Unmatched junction bases numbered 9, after V lost 0 bases and J lost 6 bases. This CDR3 contains 17 residues. This clonotype was sampled from a human donor in a cohort sampled during active COVID-19. The chain couples TRBV5-4 to TRBJ2-1, with 10 bases lining up with TRBD2. Sequenced material: peripheral blood. CDR3 sequence (DNA): TGTGCCAGCAGCTTGGTGGCTAGCGGGAGTGGCACCAATGAGCAGTTCTTC. Protein sequence: CASSLVASGSGTNEQFF.